A selection of T cell receptor beta chains follows, all from one sample in a study of PD-1 blockade in classical Hodgkin lymphoma. Method: immunoSEQ multiplex PCR; TCRdb's copy keeps in-frame clones and lacks some. The sample contains 29,000 or so clones, 70% to 90% of which appear only once. The sequencing here drew on CD4+ T cells from blood, taken before the fourth cycle of nivolumab. The source is a human donor with classical Hodgkin lymphoma. The CDR3 runs from the conserved cysteine through the conserved F or W. Fields, in order: D gene, clone size, J gene, V gene, CDR3 DNA, CDR3 protein. D genes are given only for firm matches. Clone size, where shown, is once, few, many, or a class for clones that have expanded.

.,.,TRBJ1-3,TRBV5-1,TGCGCCAGCAGCTTGGAAGGGAGCTCTGGAAACACCATATATTTT,CASSLEGSSGNTIYF
.,few,TRBJ2-3,TRBV28,TGTGCCAGCAGTACAGGGCTAGGCACAGATACGCAGTATTTT,CASSTGLGTDTQYF
TRBD1,.,TRBJ1-2,TRBV28,TGTGCCAGCAGAGAGGCAGGGGGATGGGTTGGCTACACCTTC,CASREAGGWVGYTF
.,.,TRBJ2-3,TRBV7-9,TGTGCCAGCAGCAGGCTGAGCACAGATACGCAGTATTTT,CASSRLSTDTQYF
TRBD2,.,TRBJ2-7,TRBV11-3,TGTGCCAGCAGCTTTAAGGCGGGGGGCCTCTCCGAGCAGTACTTC,CASSFKAGGLSEQYF
TRBD2,.,TRBJ2-7,TRBV28,TGTGCCAGCAGGCTGCCGGGACTAGCGGGGACTGAGCAGTACTTC,CASRLPGLAGTEQYF
.,.,TRBJ2-3,TRBV23-1,TGCGCCAGCTCCCGCGGCGGCCCTAGCACAGATACGCAGTATTTT,CASSRGGPSTDTQYF
TRBD1,.,TRBJ1-4,TRBV5-1,TGCGCCAGCAGCAGGGGACAGGGACTCCCTCTGAGCGAAAAACTGTTTTTT,CASSRGQGLPLSEKLFF
TRBD2,.,TRBJ2-1,TRBV28,TGTGCCAGCTCCATTGCGGGTACTAGCGGGGTCGGTGAGCAGTTCTTC,CASSIAGTSGVGEQFF
.,.,TRBJ2-5,TRBV5-1,TGCGCCAGCAGCTTCGGGCAGGCCTCAGGGACCCAGTACTTC,CASSFGQASGTQYF
TRBD1,once,TRBJ1-1,TRBV5-5,TGTGCCAGCAGCTTGGTCCTTGACAGGGCGACTGAAGCTTTCTTT,CASSLVLDRATEAFF
.,few,TRBJ2-7,TRBV5-1,TGCGCCAGCAGCCCCATAGGTCCAACCTACGAGCAGTACTTC,CASSPIGPTYEQYF
.,.,TRBJ2-2,TRBV9,TGTGCCAGCAGATGGACGGCGAACACCGGGGAGCTGTTTTTT,CASRWTANTGELFF
TRBD2,.,TRBJ2-5,TRBV5-1,TGCGCCAGCAGCGTGGGGGGGTTAGAGACCCAGTACTTC,CASSVGGLETQYF
.,.,TRBJ1-1,TRBV6-5,TGTGCCAGCAGTTATGCCGCAGGGAACACTGAAGCTTTCTTT,CASSYAAGNTEAFF
.,.,TRBJ2-2,TRBV5-1,TGCGCCAGCACCCAGGATGCTGCCTCGGCCGGGGAGCTGTTTTTT,CASTQDAASAGELFF